The sequence of this T cell receptor (beta chain) was determined in a study of blood T cell repertoires in COVID-19. Study in general: Samples taken during acute and convalescent COVID-19 were collected in the United States, Italy and Spain. PBMCs, B-cell-depleted T cells, or T cells provided the cDNA or gDNA that made up the material.

Per the study methods: Nucleated cell counts were estimated from reference gene primer amplification. Clones were read by immunoSEQ multiplex PCR, and TCRdb kept only the in-frame ones, dropping some. Clonal size and the V and J genes are those of that table, whereas D and trimming came from the DNA. Among a few hundred thousand clones, approximately 91% were seen once, and the ten largest hold 0.94%. The CDR3 consists of 14 residues. Germline V CDR1 and CDR2: KGHDR, SFDVKD. V was pared by 3 bases and J by 0 bases, with 7 bases between. This chain connects TRBV24-1 to TRBJ1-2; D is unclear. The sequenced sample consisted of peripheral blood. This receptor was obtained from a middle-aged woman who had recovered from COVID-19. As DNA, the CDR3 is TGTGCCACCAGTGATCCCGTTACTAACTATGGCTACACCTTC. Protein sequence: CATSDPVTNYGYTF.